The 24 T cell receptor beta chains presented below share a single source sample, sequenced in a study of Graves' ophthalmopathy and Graves' hyperthyroidism. The study amplified TCR beta CDR3 regions using RNA transcripts. Scientists carried out first-round RT-PCR using HTBI primers and then a second-round multiplex PCR. Each CDR3 protein gets one entry after TCRdb re-called the multiplex PCR reads with MiXCR. The data hold under 200,000 distinct CDR3 sequences, with more than 30% observed a single time. Source material: peripheral blood. The receptors originated from a woman aged 40 to 50 with Graves' ophthalmopathy.

This clonotype occurred many times. This sequence joins TRBV9 and TRBJ2-7; D call uncertain. Deletions cut 4 bases from V and 6 bases from J, with 14 bases between. The V gene's germline CDR1 is SGDLS and CDR2 YYNGEE. This CDR3 region has 13 residues. CDR3 DNA: TGTGCCAGCAGCCCCCGCGATCTGAGCGAGCAGTACTTC. Translation: CASSPRDLSEQYF. The entire variable domain, with the rest obtained from reference TRBV9 and TRBJ2-7, is as follows: DSGVTQTPKHLITATGQRVTLRCSPRSGDLSVYWYQQSLDQGLQFLIQYYNGEERAKGNILERFSAQQFPDLHSELNLSSLELGDSALYFCASSPRDLSEQYFGPGTRLTVT.

This clonotype was counted many times. This chain connects TRBV11-1 to TRBJ1-5, with 8 bases matching TRBD1. V dropped 4 bases and J dropped 3; count of bases not matched to a gene: 8. CDR1 is SGHAT and CDR2 is FQDESV in the germline V gene (reference sequence). The CDR3 runs 16 residues. Here the CDR3 DNA reads TGTGCCAGCAGCTCATCGGCAGGGGGCTTCAATCAGCCCCAGCATTTT. Protein sequence: CASSSSAGGFNQPQHF.

This clonotype was seen ten or more times. The rearrangement links TRBV5-1 to TRBJ1-6; D is uncertain. Germline V lookup: CDR1 SGHRS, CDR2 YFSETQ. With 4 bases removed from V and 11 bases from J, the gap between germline ends came to 13 bases. The CDR3 is 13 residues long. In nucleotides, the CDR3 is TGCGCCAGCAGCCTGGCGGGAAGGCCACCCCTCCACTTT. Amino acids: CASSLAGRPPLHF.

Many counts were recorded for this clonotype. V is TRBV12-3 or TRBV12-4 and J is TRBJ1-5; D is unresolved. Trimming left V 3 bases short and J 4 bases short, with 16 bases between. This CDR3 spans 16 amino acids. CDR3 nucleotides: TGTGCCAGCAGTTTTAGGTCTGGGCAGACAAATCAGCCCCAGCATTTT. Translated: CASSFRSGQTNQPQHF.

The table lists this clonotype with many counts. The chain uses TRBV12-3 or TRBV12-4 and TRBJ1-2, with no clear D. The CDR3 is 13 residues long. Trimming cost V 3 bases and J 8 bases, with 13 bases left between them. CDR3 nucleotides: TGTGCCAGCAGTTTGGGGATCACTTCGGGCTACACCTTC. Translation gives CASSLGITSGYTF.

The chain recombines TRBV29-1 with TRBJ1-2; no definite D call. The CDR3 sequence is 12 residues long. Germline CDR1 is SQVTM and CDR2 is ANQGSEA. Trimming took off 7 bases at V and 3 bases at J, with 12 bases between the two ends. The CDR3 DNA reads as TGCAGCGCCACGGACGAGCACTATGGCTACACCTTC. Translated, it gives CSATDEHYGYTF.

The chain has TRBV7-2 and TRBJ2-5; 7 bases map to TRBD1. The trim removed 6 bases at V and 5 bases at J, leaving 9 bases unmatched. The CDR3 has 14 residues. CDR1 is SGHTA and CDR2 is FQGNSA in the germline V gene. The CDR3 DNA is TGTGCCAGCAGGCTAACAGGGGTGGCGGAGACCCAGTACTTC. As protein: CASRLTGVAETQYF.

This chain uses TRBV4-3 with TRBJ2-7; D perhaps matches TRBD2 (5 bases). The CDR3 has 13 residues. CDR1 and CDR2 (germline): LGHNA, YSLEER. The germline V and J ends were trimmed by 0 bases and 9 bases, with 12 bases remaining between them. The CDR3 spells CASSQDFRGGQYF. In nucleotides, the CDR3 is TGCGCCAGCAGCCAAGATTTTCGGGGTGGGCAGTACTTC.

Many counts were recorded for this clonotype. The CDR3 spells CASRQGGRTEAFF. The DNA for the CDR3 is TGTGCCAGCAGACAGGGAGGTCGGACTGAAGCTTTCTTT. The chain recombines TRBV28 with TRBJ1-1, with D perhaps matching TRBD1 (6 bases). The CDR3 extends over 13 amino acids. CDR1 and CDR2 from the germline V gene are MDHEN and SYDVKM. Trimming took off 6 bases at V and 5 bases at J, with 13 bases between the two ends.

This clonotype has ten or more counts. J is TRBJ1-1 and V is TRBV5-1; possible D gene TRBD1, 5 bases. Germline CDR1 reads SGHRS; CDR2 reads YFSETQ. V lost 1 base, J lost 3 bases, and 7 bases lay in between. This CDR3 has 13 amino acids. The CDR3: CASSLTGYTEAFF. Written as DNA, the CDR3 is TGCGCCAGCAGCTTGACAGGTTACACTGAAGCTTTCTTT.

The sample holds many counts of this clonotype. The rearrangement links TRBV6-1 to TRBJ1-2; TRBD1 is a possible D gene (6 bases). The CDR3 spans 14 residues. V lost 4 bases, J lost 2 bases, and 11 bases lay in between. Germline lookup yields CDR1 MNHNS and CDR2 SASEGT. CDR3 nucleotide sequence: TGTGCCAGCAGTGCCGGGACACCGAACTATGGCTACACCTTC. Protein product: CASSAGTPNYGYTF.

This chain links TRBV12-3 or TRBV12-4 with TRBJ2-7; D possibly corresponds to TRBD2 (6 bases). The CDR3 has 16 amino acids. Trimming removed 4 bases at V and 0 bases at J, with 16 bases between. CDR3 sequence reads: CASSSGPLAHSYEQYF. CDR3 DNA: TGTGCCAGCAGTTCCGGGCCTCTAGCGCACTCCTACGAGCAGTACTTC.

The table lists this clonotype with many counts. A much larger clone sits a single nucleotide away, making a read error possible. This chain links TRBV19 with TRBJ2-5, with 9 positions matching TRBD1. The CDR3 has 16 amino acids. Germline CDR1 reads LNHDA; CDR2 reads SQIVND (reference sequence). V trimming: 6 bases; J trimming: 2 bases; junction bases outside the gene matches: 10. CDR3 protein: CASSPRGTGNQETQYF. CDR3 DNA sequence: TGTGCCAGTAGCCCCCGGGGGACAGGGAATCAAGAGACCCAGTACTTC.

This clonotype was detected many times. The rearrangement uses TRBV2 and TRBJ2-7, with D possibly matching TRBD2 (5 bases). V was shortened by 11 bases and J by 0 bases, with 17 bases between the two germline ends. The V gene's germline CDR1 is SNHLY and CDR2 FYNNEI. CDR3 size: 14 residues. CDR3 in DNA: TGTGCCGGACTGGATCCGATTGACTCCTACGAGCAGTACTTC. This encodes CAGLDPIDSYEQYF.

The V gene is TRBV6-1, the J gene TRBJ1-6; 7 bases line up with TRBD1. This CDR3 spans 14 amino acids. The V and J ends lost 7 bases and 6 bases, in that order; junction bases with no gene match: 6. Germline lookup yields CDR1 MNHNS and CDR2 SASEGT. DNA for the CDR3: TGTGCCAGCACTCCGACAGGGATTAATTCACCCCTCCACTTT. Residues: CASTPTGINSPLHF.

The DNA for the CDR3 is TGTGCCAGCAGCGAAACCAAACTCTACGAGCAGTACTTC. It yields the protein CASSETKLYEQYF. This rearrangement joins TRBV6-1 to TRBJ2-7; D is undetermined. V dropped 6 bases and J dropped 3 bases, with 12 bases sitting between them. The CDR3 runs 13 residues. The germline V gene has CDR1 MNHNS and CDR2 SASEGT.

This clonotype was detected a few times. V and J are TRBV6-4 and TRBJ2-2; D may be TRBD1 (5 bases). Germline CDR1 reads MRHNA; CDR2 reads SNTAGT. With 6 bases removed from V and 0 bases from J, the gap between germline ends came to 11 bases. The CDR3 has 15 amino acids. In DNA form, the CDR3 reads TGTGCCAGCAGCGAAACAGGTTCGAACACCGGGGAGCTGTTTTTT. This sequence encodes CASSETGSNTGELFF.

In this sample, this clonotype turned up many times. The gene calls are TRBV28 and TRBJ2-2; possibly TRBD1 for D (6 bases). V was trimmed by 7 bases and J by 7 bases, leaving 22 bases between them. In germline, CDR1 is MDHEN, CDR2 SYDVKM. The CDR3 is 16 residues long. CDR3 sequence reads: CASTPYSGAGVGELFF. The CDR3, as DNA: TGTGCCAGCACTCCATACTCAGGGGCCGGAGTCGGGGAGCTGTTTTTT.

V usage is TRBV5-6 and J usage is TRBJ2-7, with unresolved D. The CDR3 extends over 14 amino acids. From germline, CDR1 is SGHDT and CDR2 YYEEEE. V was shortened by 4 bases and J by 0 bases, with 11 bases between the two germline ends. The CDR3 region is CASSNGYGSYEQYF. The CDR3, as DNA: TGTGCCAGCAGCAATGGTTACGGCTCCTACGAGCAGTACTTC.

This sequence joins TRBV6-1 and TRBJ2-2, with 10 positions matching TRBD1. The CDR3 consists of 16 residues. V lost 6 bases, J lost 2 bases, and 6 bases stayed unmatched. Germline V CDR1 and CDR2: MNHNS, SASEGT. The CDR3 region is CASRGGQGVNTGELFF. The CDR3 DNA follows: TGTGCCAGCAGAGGCGGACAGGGGGTAAACACCGGGGAGCTGTTTTTT.

A few counts support this clonotype. This rearrangement joins TRBV30 to TRBJ2-5; tentative D call: TRBD2 (5 bases). Germline CDR1 GTSNPN, CDR2 SVGIG (reference sequence). The CDR3 covers 13 residues. V was pared by 4 bases and J by 1 base, with 10 bases between. CDR3 region: CAWTKDFQETQYF. The CDR3, as DNA: TGTGCCTGGACTAAGGACTTCCAAGAGACCCAGTACTTC.

The chain recombines TRBV27 with TRBJ2-7; D remains unclear. CDR1 and CDR2 (germline): MNHEY, SMNVEV (reference sequence). The CDR3 contains 14 residues. Trimming shortened V by 7 bases and J by 6 bases, and 19 bases separated the two germline ends. Here the CDR3 DNA reads TGTGCCAGCACTCGCACCACCGGAATAGGCGAGCAGTACTTC. As protein: CASTRTTGIGEQYF.

The gene calls are TRBV24-1 and TRBJ2-5, with D perhaps matching TRBD1 or TRBD2 (5 bases each). This CDR3 comprises 14 residues. Per germline, CDR1 KGHDR and CDR2 SFDVKD. The germline V and J ends were trimmed by 8 bases and 3 bases, with 15 bases remaining between them. The CDR3 is CATTGAGNEETQYF. CDR3 DNA sequence: TGTGCCACCACCGGGGCAGGGAATGAAGAGACCCAGTACTTC.

The chain has TRBV6-1 and TRBJ2-7, with 9 bases identical to TRBD1. V was clipped by 8 bases and J by 3 bases; unmatched bases: 5. Germline CDR1 is MNHNS and CDR2 is SASEGT. The CDR3 is 13 residues long. CDR3 sequence (DNA): TGTGCCAGCTCGGACAGGGGCCTCTACGAGCAGTACTTC. Amino acids: CASSDRGLYEQYF.